The next 20 T cell receptor beta chains were all read from a single sample in a study of OX40 agonist ivuxolimab in advanced cancers. Repertoires were generated with immunoSEQ multiplex PCR, while TCRdb's copy carries only in-frame clones and drops some. Of tens of thousands of clones listed, 70% to 90% are singletons. The source material was CD4+ or CD8+ T cells sorted from blood, sampled in a trial of the OX40 agonist ivuxolimab. All receptors come from an adult with an advanced solid tumor such as melanoma, head and neck, liver or kidney cancer.

This chain joins TRBV19 and TRBJ1-1; possible D gene TRBD1, 5 bases. With 3 bases removed from V and 3 bases from J, the gap between germline ends came to 23 bases. There are 18 residues in the CDR3. Germline V gene lookup returns CDR1 LNHDA and CDR2 SQIVND (reference sequence). CDR3 sequence reads: CASSMYVGKYGQYTEAFF. CDR3 DNA: TGTGCCAGTAGTATGTACGTTGGTAAGTATGGACAATACACTGAAGCTTTCTTT.

The gene calls are TRBV19 and TRBJ1-2; D call uncertain. Trimming cost V 6 bases and J 2 bases, with 7 bases left between them. Germline V gene data show CDR1 as LNHDA and CDR2 as SQIVND (reference sequence). The CDR3 length is 12 residues. CDR3 loop: CASRGINYGYTF. The CDR3 nucleotides are TGTGCCAGTAGGGGCATAAACTATGGCTACACCTTC. Full variable domain (remainder filled in from reference TRBV19 and TRBJ1-2): DGGITQSPKYLFRKEGQNVTLSCEQNLNHDAMYWYRQDPGQGLRLIYYSQIVNDFQKGDIAEGYSVSREKKESFPLTVTSAQKNPTAFYLCASRGINYGYTFGSGTRLTVV.

This clone occurred a few times. The gene calls are TRBV12-5 and TRBJ1-5, with D uncertain. The germline gives CDR1 LGHNT, CDR2 FRNRAP. V was clipped by 6 bases and J by 4 bases, with 16 bases between them. There are 15 residues in the CDR3. The CDR3: CASGSSAAVNQPQHF. CDR3 nucleotides: TGTGCTAGTGGCTCCTCGGCAGCTGTTAATCAGCCCCAGCATTTT.

The V and J genes are TRBV5-1 and TRBJ2-5, with D hard to call. V was clipped by 0 bases and J by 5 bases, with 11 bases between them. Per germline, CDR1 SGHRS and CDR2 YFSETQ. The CDR3 runs to 14 residues. DNA for the CDR3: TGCGCCAGCAGCTTGGATCAGAAAGGGGAGACCCAGTACTTC. This encodes CASSLDQKGETQYF.

Here the CDR3 DNA reads TGTGCCAGCAGCGCGCAGACAGGAGGGGGGCAGCCCCAGCATTTT. The encoded protein is CASSAQTGGGQPQHF. The chain recombines TRBV5-6 with TRBJ1-5, with D tentatively TRBD1 (6 bases). The V end lost 4 bases, the J end lost 7 bases, and 18 bases lay between the germline ends. Germline assignment: CDR1 SGHDT and CDR2 YYEEEE. The CDR3 length is 15 residues.

The chain carries TRBV5-1 and TRBJ1-4; D is ambiguous. The CDR3 covers 16 residues. Per the germline V gene, CDR1 is SGHRS and CDR2 is YFSETQ. V lost 5 bases, J lost 0 bases, and 14 bases lay in between. In nucleotides, the CDR3 is TGCGCCAGCAGACCCGAGTCGATTGCAACTAATGAAAAACTGTTTTTT. Encoded protein: CASRPESIATNEKLFF.

This clone was recorded a few times. The V gene is TRBV7-2, the J gene TRBJ2-5, with D uncertain. Trimming removed 2 bases from V and 2 bases from J, with 3 bases in between. CDR1 is SGHTA and CDR2 is FQGNSA in the germline V gene. The CDR3 extends over 12 amino acids. CDR3 bases: TGTGCCAGCAGCTTACAACAAGAGACCCAGTACTTC. This translates into CASSLQQETQYF.

This chain connects TRBV10-3 to TRBJ1-2, with D unresolved. The CDR3 length is 13 residues. Germline V lookup: CDR1 ENHRY, CDR2 SYGVKD. V was trimmed by 4 bases and J by 6 bases, leaving 12 bases between them. CDR3 loop: CAISGSPVDGYTF. Here the CDR3 DNA reads TGTGCCATCAGTGGATCCCCGGTTGATGGCTACACCTTC.

This chain connects TRBV11-2 to TRBJ1-1, with a tentative D call TRBD1 (6 bases). The CDR3 has 13 residues. V was pared by 3 bases and J by 3 bases, with 8 bases between. Germline lookup yields CDR1 SGHAT and CDR2 FQNNGV. The CDR3 here is CASSLEGDTEAFF. The CDR3 nucleotides are TGTGCCAGCAGCTTGGAGGGGGACACTGAAGCTTTCTTT.

The rearrangement uses TRBV5-6 and TRBJ1-4; D unclear. V shed 2 bases and J shed 4 bases, with 9 bases lying between them. Per the germline V gene, CDR1 is SGHDT and CDR2 is YYEEEE. CDR3 size: 14 residues. The CDR3 sequence is CASSLWRFNEKLFF. The CDR3 DNA is TGTGCCAGCAGCTTATGGCGGTTTAATGAAAAACTGTTTTTT.

The chain has TRBV11-2 and TRBJ2-7; a weak D match, TRBD1 (5 bases). V lost 3 bases and J 6 bases, leaving 18 bases between the germline ends. The CDR3 covers 15 residues. Germline V CDR1 and CDR2: SGHAT, FQNNGV. In DNA form, the CDR3 reads TGTGCCAGCAGCTTCTCGGGCAGGGCGCAGAGCGAGCAGTACTTC. It yields the protein CASSFSGRAQSEQYF.

The chain combines TRBV27 with TRBJ1-5, with 7 bases matching TRBD1. Germline CDR1 MNHEY, CDR2 SMNVEV (reference sequence). The CDR3 contains 18 residues. V lost 5 bases and J lost 2; bases outside the gene matches: 15. CDR3 DNA: TGTGCCAGCAGTCCCGGAATAAGGACAGGATCCGGCAATCAGCCCCAGCATTTT. Its translation: CASSPGIRTGSGNQPQHF.

The chain uses TRBV10-1 and TRBJ2-7, with 10 bases fitting TRBD1. Trimming removed 3 bases from V and 3 bases from J; junction bases left unmatched: 5. Germline CDR1 is WNHNN and CDR2 is SYGVQD (reference sequence). The CDR3 is 15 residues long. Written as DNA, the CDR3 is TGCGCCAGCAGTGACCGGGACAGGGGCAACTACGAGCAGTACTTC. It specifies CASSDRDRGNYEQYF.

This clone has just one count. The chain links TRBV6-4 to TRBJ2-2; 8 nucleotides agree with TRBD1. CDR3 length equals 16 residues. The V and J ends lost 5 bases and 3 bases, in that order; junction bases with no gene match: 8. Germline CDR1 is MRHNA and CDR2 is SNTAGT. The CDR3 DNA reads TGTGCCAGCAGTCCACGGCAGGGGGCGTACACCGGGGAGCTGTTTTTT. It is translated as CASSPRQGAYTGELFF.

The V gene is TRBV12-5, the J gene TRBJ1-6, with D maybe TRBD1 (5 bases). Trimming removed 0 bases at V and 0 bases at J, with 9 bases between. This CDR3 spans 17 amino acids. Germline V gives CDR1 LGHNT, CDR2 FRNRAP. CDR3 loop: CASGLVLGGSYNSPLHF. CDR3 in DNA: TGTGCTAGTGGTTTGGTACTTGGGGGCTCCTATAATTCACCCCTCCACTTT.

The rearrangement joins TRBV9 to TRBJ2-2, with no clear D. The V end lost 0 bases, the J end lost 2 bases, and 8 bases lay between the germline ends. This CDR3 has 15 residues. CDR1 SGDLS and CDR2 YYNGEE come from the germline V gene. Here the CDR3 DNA reads TGTGCCAGCAGCGTAGCCCTCGGAAACACCGGGGAGCTGTTTTTT. Its translation: CASSVALGNTGELFF. Full variable domain (missing parts from reference TRBV9 and TRBJ2-2): DSGVTQTPKHLITATGQRVTLRCSPRSGDLSVYWYQQSLDQGLQFLIQYYNGEERAKGNILERFSAQQFPDLHSELNLSSLELGDSALYFCASSVALGNTGELFFGEGSRLTVL.

The chain is built from TRBV5-4 and TRBJ2-7, with a weak D call TRBD2 (5 bases). V lost 1 base and J 4 bases, leaving 6 bases between the germline ends. Germline V gene lookup returns CDR1 SGHNT and CDR2 YYREEE (reference sequence). This CDR3 spans 12 amino acids. In DNA, the CDR3 is TGTGCCAGCAGCTTGCCGGGGTACGAGCAGTACTTC. This translates into CASSLPGYEQYF.

V is TRBV21-1 and J is TRBJ1-5; TRBD1 reflects the table's D call only, with no check against the DNA. TRBV21-1 is flagged as a pseudogene. This CDR3 has 16 amino acids. This CDR3 is CASSKPGQGTPAAQHF. The CDR3 DNA reads as TGTGCCAGCAGCAAGCCGGGACAGGGAACCCCAGCGGCCCAGCATTTT.

The chain has TRBV11-2 and TRBJ1-1, with 9 bases aligning to TRBD1. This CDR3 region has 14 residues. Germline assignment: CDR1 SGHAT and CDR2 FQNNGV. Trimming at V came to 4 bases and at J to 8 bases, leaving 8 bases not matched to a gene. CDR3 nucleotides: TGTGCCAGCAGCTCTCCAGTGGACAGGGGCGAAGCTTTCTTT. Amino acids: CASSSPVDRGEAFF.

DNA for the CDR3: TGTGCCAGCTCACCACAGGGAAGTACTAATGAAAAACTGTTTTTT. Translation gives CASSPQGSTNEKLFF. V and J are TRBV18 and TRBJ1-4; D is undetermined. Per germline, CDR1 KGHSH and CDR2 LQKENI. The CDR3 spans 15 residues. Trimming took off 1 base at V and 2 bases at J, with 8 bases between the two ends.